The next 10 T cell receptor beta chains were all read from a single sample in a study of blood T cell repertoires in COVID-19. Produced via immunoSEQ multiplex PCR; TCRdb's table is partial and in-frame only. Counted here are more than 300,000 clones, 80% to 90% occurring once; the ten biggest clones make up 10%. Sequencing input: PBMCs or T cells enriched from blood (not recorded which). These receptors were obtained from a woman aged 18-29 years who had recovered from COVID-19.

This chain uses TRBV5-4 with TRBJ2-2; 8 nucleotides line up with TRBD2. The CDR3 sequence is 16 residues long. Germline lookup yields CDR1 SGHNT and CDR2 YYREEE (reference sequence). Trimming took 0 bases from V and 2 from J; bases not matched to a gene: 3. The CDR3 DNA is TGTGCCAGCAGCTTGGAGAGCGGGAGTAACACCGGGGAGCTGTTTTTT. This sequence encodes CASSLESGSNTGELFF.

The gene calls are TRBV24-1 and TRBJ2-1, with 7 bases lining up with TRBD2. With 2 bases clipped from V and 0 bases from J, the junction kept 6 bases outside the gene matches. The CDR3 is made up of 17 amino acids. Germline loops: CDR1 KGHDR, CDR2 SFDVKD. CDR3 sequence (DNA): TGTGCCACCAGTGATTCCAGAGCGGGGTTCTCCTACAATGAGCAGTTCTTC. As protein: CATSDSRAGFSYNEQFF.

J is TRBJ1-5 and V is TRBV6-5, with unresolved D. Trimming took 5 bases from V and 3 from J, leaving 14 bases between them. This CDR3 has 15 residues. CDR1 and CDR2 (germline): MNHEY, SVGAGI. CDR3 in amino acids: CASSLFLGDNQPQHF. CDR3 DNA sequence: TGTGCCAGCAGTCTTTTCCTAGGAGACAATCAGCCCCAGCATTTT.

The gene calls are TRBV18 and TRBJ2-1; TRBD2 matches 12 bases. Unmatched junction bases numbered 8, after V lost 4 bases and J lost 13 bases. This CDR3 spans 14 amino acids. The germline gives CDR1 KGHSH, CDR2 LQKENI. The CDR3 DNA is TGTGCCAGCTCACAAGAACTAGCGGGAGGCCGTCAGTTCTTC. This translates into CASSQELAGGRQFF.

Only a few counts were recorded for this clone. V gene TRBV3-1 (or the pseudogene TRBV3-2) combines with J gene TRBJ1-2; 9 nucleotides line up with TRBD1. This CDR3 is 16 amino acids long. Trimming removed 3 bases from V and 7 bases from J; junction bases left unmatched: 12. Per the germline V gene, CDR1 is LGHDT and CDR2 is YNNKEL (reference sequence). CDR3 sequence reads: CASSHTSIRDRVGYTF. The CDR3 DNA follows: TGTGCCAGCAGCCATACCTCGATCCGGGACAGGGTTGGCTACACCTTC.

This chain connects TRBV2 to TRBJ2-5; 7 bases line up with TRBD1. This CDR3 comprises 13 residues. Germline CDR1 SNHLY, CDR2 FYNNEI. V gave up 6 bases and J gave up 2 bases; unmatched junction bases: 3. DNA for the CDR3: TGTGCCAGCAGCTCGGACAGGCAAGAGACCCAGTACTTC. Its protein is CASSSDRQETQYF. Full variable domain (remainder filled in from reference TRBV2 and TRBJ2-5): EPEVTQTPSHQVTQMGQEVILRCVPISNHLYFYWYRQILGQKVEFLVSFYNNEISEKSEIFDDQFSVERPDGSNFTLKIRSTKLEDSAMYFCASSSDRQETQYFGPGTRLLVL.

The chain carries TRBV6-5 and TRBJ2-7; TRBD1 aligns across 11 bases. J was trimmed by 6 bases and V by 7 bases; bases with no gene match: 8. Germline CDR1 is MNHEY and CDR2 is SVGAGI. There are 14 residues in the CDR3. The CDR3 coding sequence is TGTGCCAGCACTCAAGGGACAGGGGGGAGCGAGCAGTACTTC. This sequence encodes CASTQGTGGSEQYF.

The chain is built from TRBV29-1 and TRBJ1-2; 7 bases match TRBD1. The CDR3 contains 14 residues. CDR1 and CDR2 (germline): SQVTM, ANQGSEA. J lost 2 bases, V lost 4 bases, and 7 bases had no gene match. The CDR3 loop reads CSVVGTGANYGYTF. The CDR3 region has the DNA TGCAGCGTTGTGGGTACAGGGGCCAACTATGGCTACACCTTC.

The chain couples TRBV18 to TRBJ1-2; TRBD1 agrees at 10 bases. Germline-derived CDR1 and CDR2 are KGHSH and LQKENI. This CDR3 has 16 residues. V gave up 2 bases and J gave up 4 bases; unmatched junction bases: 7. The CDR3 sequence is CASSPNVRTGGYGYTF. The CDR3 nucleotides are TGTGCCAGCTCACCAAACGTTCGGACAGGGGGCTATGGCTACACCTTC.

The chain recombines TRBV28 with TRBJ1-2; D gene uncertain. CDR3 length equals 11 residues. CDR1 is MDHEN, CDR2 SYDVKM, per germline. V was cut by 8 bases and J by 4 bases, with 8 bases left in between. The CDR3 DNA is TGTGCCAGCGGAGTATTCTATGGCTACACCTTC. Encoded protein: CASGVFYGYTF.